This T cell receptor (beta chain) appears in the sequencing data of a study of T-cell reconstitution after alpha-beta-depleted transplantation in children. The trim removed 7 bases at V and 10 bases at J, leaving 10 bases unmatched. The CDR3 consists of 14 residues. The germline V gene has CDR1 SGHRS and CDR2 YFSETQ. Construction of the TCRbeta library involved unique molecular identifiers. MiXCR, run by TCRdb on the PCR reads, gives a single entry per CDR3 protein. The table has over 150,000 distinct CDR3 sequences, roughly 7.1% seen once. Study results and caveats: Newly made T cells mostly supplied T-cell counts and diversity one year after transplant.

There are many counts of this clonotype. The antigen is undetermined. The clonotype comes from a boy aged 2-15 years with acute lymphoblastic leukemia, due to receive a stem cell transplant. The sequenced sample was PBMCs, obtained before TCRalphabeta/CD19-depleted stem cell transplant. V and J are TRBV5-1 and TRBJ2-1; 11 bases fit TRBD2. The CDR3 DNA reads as TGCGCCAGCCGGGCGACTAGCGGGAATGGAGAGCAGTTCTTC. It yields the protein CASRATSGNGEQFF.